Reported below is one T cell receptor beta chain. No antigen is known for it. Base qualities are not recorded, but no much larger clone differs from it by a single base. These data belong to a study of blood T cell repertoires in COVID-19 (dated by TCRdb to about 2020). In the study overall: The collaborator samples originated in the United States, Italy and Spain and spanned the acute and convalescent phases of COVID-19. The material from the prospective study consisted of cDNA or gDNA derived from T cells, B-cell-depleted T cells, or PBMCs. The dataset comprised deeply sampled blood TCRbeta repertoires from subjects exposed to, actively infected with, or recovered from COVID-19. The repertoires were released in a freely available public database meant as a resource for research on the immune response to SARS-CoV-2. Samples were obtained from the ongoing ImmuneRACE study (first 160 participants) and from over a thousand subjects provided by 6 global collaborators. Sample metadata almost always included a de-identified subject ID, COVID-19 status, age in years and sex. Where HLA class I and class II types were available, the types were taken from metadata supplied by the sample provider, not from assay-based typing.

V gives up 3 bases and J gives up 5 bases, and the segment between their germline ends measures 9 bases. Based on the germline V gene, the CDR1 and CDR2 sequences are KGHSH and LQKENI. The CDR3 runs 13 amino acids, cysteine and phenylalanine included. CDR3 DNA only is kept here, 39 bases in frame from base 1. What the study reported, not specific to this receptor: The quantity of clinical and demographic metadata differed by source and by participant and was supplied without curation.

Participants in the prospective study were aged about 18 to 89 years, lived in more than 20 United States geographic areas, and enrolled through a virtual design. In the prospective study, participants were assigned to cohorts based on the clinical history participants reported in a screening survey and a study questionnaire. Exposed participants were defined as having been in contact with someone with a PCR-confirmed or clinician-diagnosed COVID-19 case within 2 weeks of study entry. Mobile phlebotomists in the prospective study collected whole blood, serum and a nasopharyngeal or oropharyngeal swab from every participant. Prospective study participants could optionally give additional blood draws and questionnaires over an approximately two-month period. Before DNA extraction, blood samples from the prospective study were shipped at room temperature or frozen. TCRbeta CDR3 regions were amplified from genomic DNA by means of the immunoSEQ Assay, a bias-controlled multiplex PCR. The authors' analysis ran thus. Nucleated cell counts per sample were estimated from amplification of reference gene primers within the assay. Sequence reads were collapsed and filtered to measure the absolute abundance of every unique TCRbeta CDR3 rearrangement. For each sample, productive Simpson clonality was calculated as the square root of Simpson's diversity index across productive rearrangements. Here the immuneACCESS table is served through TCRdb, limited to in-frame sequences with V and J called. Missing clones are a known gap in these copies; in checked studies unresolved V genes cover under half, and the rest lacks a known reason. V, J and clone size were drawn from that table, and D and trimming were deduced from the DNA. The sample table lists 250,000 to 300,000 clones, about 90% of them with a count of one. 2.9% of the sample is taken by the ten largest.

This receptor chain uses TRBV18 and TRBJ2-3, with no confident D gene call. Sequencing was done on a sample of PBMCs or T cells enriched from blood (not recorded which). The sequence came from a woman between 50 and 59 years old who had been exposed to COVID-19. The nucleotides read TGTGCCAGCTCACCCCTCGGCGGAGATACGCAGTATTTT. Translated, it gives CASSPLGGDTQYF.